This T cell receptor beta chain was sequenced during a study of spatial heterogeneity in lung cancer. Noted time point: sample taken at primary tumor resection. The study sequenced unsorted whole RNA from tumor, nontumor lung or frozen PBMC. There were 65 or so donors, all of them untreated patients with early-stage non-small cell lung cancer. CDR1 and CDR2 (germline): SGHRS, YFSETQ. V shed 4 bases and J 5 bases; nucleotides not matched to a gene: 11. The CDR3 is 16 amino acids. Study-wide points: Resection blood, more than follow-up blood, showed ubiquitous expanded tumor TCRs.

Every individual TCR cDNA molecule carried its own unique molecular identifier, which allowed correction of PCR and sequencing errors. TCRdb reprocessed the 5' RACE reads with MiXCR, giving one entry per CDR3 protein. There are tens of thousands of distinct CDR3 sequences in the sample; 6.5% to 9% occur only once, and approximately 30% lies in the top ten. This clonotype came up many times. Its antigen is unidentified. The starting material was PBMCs, obtained at surgery. The TCR sequence derives from a male donor with early-stage non-small cell lung cancer. The V gene is TRBV5-1, the J gene TRBJ2-5; 10 bases map to TRBD2. CDR3 DNA sequence: TGCGCCAGCAGCCCAGAAGCGGGAGGGCCTTTTGAGACCCAGTACTTC. Translating it yields CASSPEAGGPFETQYF.